This TCR beta chain was retrieved from a study of blood T cell repertoires in COVID-19. As for the study in general: COVID-19 samples, acute and convalescent, were from the United States, Italy and Spain. The analysed material was cDNA or gDNA that came from T cells, B-cell-depleted T cells, or PBMCs.

Under the authors' procedure: Amplification with reference gene primers provided the estimates of nucleated cell counts. Produced via immunoSEQ multiplex PCR; TCRdb's table is partial and in-frame only. V, J and clone size are those of that table, while D and trimming were read from the DNA. The data contain about 190,000 clones, approximately 80% of them singletons. This clone was seen repeatedly, ten times or more. The V and J ends lost 2 bases and 4 bases, in that order; junction bases with no gene match: 11. This CDR3 has 16 amino acids. Germline-derived CDR1 and CDR2 are SGHNT and YYREEE (reference sequence).

Sample: peripheral blood. The sequence was collected from a woman in her 50s with acute or convalescent COVID-19. V is TRBV5-4 and J is TRBJ2-5, with TRBD1 matching 7 bases. Here the CDR3 DNA reads TGTGCCAGCAGCTTCCCCTGGAAGGGGGCGGCAGAGACCCAGTACTTC. It is translated as CASSFPWKGAAETQYF.